This is a list of T cell receptor beta chains from one sample in a study of cytomegalovirus exposure and HLA in healthy donors. Libraries were prepared by immunoSEQ multiplex PCR; TCRdb keeps only in-frame clonotypes and omits some of them. The sample comprises approximately 70,000 clones, 60% to 80% of which are singletons, and roughly 8% rests with the top ten. The sequenced sample consisted of PBMCs. The receptor source for this set is a man aged 55 to 69 in good health and CMV-seropositive. Each CDR3 is given without its conserved first and last residue.

V: TRBV5-8; J: TRBJ1-5; CDR3: ASSFRGREKPQH
V: TRBV6-5; J: TRBJ2-4; CDR3: ASSERDIDIQY
V: TRBV5-6; J: TRBJ2-7; CDR3: ASSLARYEQY
V: TRBV5-5; J: TRBJ1-5; CDR3: ASSLGQGPLRGLNQPQH
V: TRBV5-1; J: TRBJ2-2; CDR3: ASSGRGDTGELF
V: TRBV4-1; J: TRBJ2-7; CDR3: ASSHIGTGVYEQY
V: TRBV10-2; J: TRBJ2-7; CDR3: ASSEGYRGSYEQY
V: TRBV27; J: TRBJ1-5; CDR3: ASSFRYSNQPQH
V: TRBV6-1; J: TRBJ2-1; CDR3: ASSEGRQPYNEQF
V: TRBV27; J: TRBJ1-1; CDR3: ASSSQGWVNTEAF
V: TRBV5-1; J: TRBJ1-3; CDR3: ASTQTTGFSGNTIY
V: TRBV7-8; J: TRBJ2-1; CDR3: ASSLGANNEQF
V: TRBV27; J: TRBJ1-5; CDR3: ASSLLGRARQPQH
V: TRBV10-1; J: TRBJ2-5; CDR3: ASSPGTSVLEVYQETQY
V: TRBV18; J: TRBJ2-7; CDR3: ASSPRGRGSYEQY
V: TRBV5-1; J: TRBJ2-1; CDR3: ASRGQGEGVEQF